This TCR beta chain was recorded in a study of T cell repertoires in cytomegalovirus infection. At the level of the study: Recently identified HLA-C-restricted CMV epitopes were used, and well-studied HLA-B-restricted CMV epitopes were used as well. Indications of both CMV infection and matching HLA type were provided by public TCR beta signatures. Whole-study results and caveats: Cumulative public TCR beta family frequency identified CMV carriers with the relevant HLA. HLA-C-restricted CMV clonotypes gave the most frequent clonotype in two of eight donors.

TCRdb reprocessed the reads via MiXCR and lists one record per CDR3 protein. The data show some 940,000 distinct CDR3 sequences, with roughly 31% seen just once and under 15% held by the top ten. As for this clonotype: Its antigen remains unidentified.

The CDR3 is 15 residues long. Per germline, CDR1 MNHEY and CDR2 SVGEGT. V was shortened by 1 base and J by 2 bases, with 9 bases between the two germline ends. This chain joins TRBV6-2 or TRBV6-3 and TRBJ1-5; tentatively, D is TRBD1 (5 bases). Sequenced material: cultured CD8+ T cells from PBMCs, taken from culture after CMV antigen stimulation. This TCR was recovered from a human donor in good health (CMV status not recorded). Some clones in this sample may be carry-over from other donors' samples. The CDR3 DNA follows: TGTGCCAGCAGTTACTTTAGGGGTGGCAATCAGCCCCAGCATTTT. It encodes CASSYFRGGNQPQHF.